What follows is one T cell receptor beta chain and its context. Its antigen is as yet unknown. The sample originates from a study of response to subunit inactivated influenza vaccine. Study-level results: Authors suggested few new T cells are recruited by each seasonal influenza vaccination.

The V segment lost 6 bases and the J segment 2 bases; nucleotides outside the gene matches: 10. Germline V lookup: CDR1 MNHNS, CDR2 SASEGT. The length of the CDR3 is 17 residues. One entry per CDR3 protein, called by TCRdb with MiXCR from the RT-PCR reads. This sample yields 650,000 to 800,000 distinct CDR3 sequences, of which approximately 14% are seen a single time; roughly 6.4% belongs to the top ten. The material sequenced was PBMCs from blood, taken around 14 days before vaccination. This TCR derives from a man aged 50-59 years who received an inactivated influenza vaccine. This chain connects TRBV6-1 to TRBJ2-3; 11 nucleotides align to TRBD1. For the CDR3, the DNA is TGTGCCAGCAGGCGGACAGGGGGCAGGATCATCACAGATACGCAGTATTTT. Encoded protein: CASRRTGGRIITDTQYF.